These 32 T cell receptor beta chains came from one sample sequenced in a study of T-cell memory formation after mild COVID-19. TCRdb reprocessed the 5' RACE reads with MiXCR, giving one entry per CDR3 protein. Here the sample spans approximately 580,000 distinct CDR3 sequences, roughly 22% being singletons. Sequenced material: PBMCs or a T cell subset sorted from them (not recorded which). The receptor set was obtained from an adult woman who had mild COVID-19 (a few samples of this study predate the infection). Cell type and time point are not known.

J is TRBJ2-4 and V is TRBV7-2; D possibly corresponds to TRBD2 (5 bases). This CDR3 spans 13 amino acids. Trimming removed 5 bases at V and 7 bases at J, with 12 bases between. Germline V lookup: CDR1 SGHTA, CDR2 FQGNSA. CDR3 in amino acids: CASSPDPGNIQYF. DNA for the CDR3: TGTGCCAGCAGCCCCGACCCGGGGAACATTCAGTACTTC.

V and J are TRBV12-3 or TRBV12-4 and TRBJ1-1; weak D call: TRBD1 (6 bases). Between the trimmed V and J ends, which lost 5 bases and 7 bases, there was a span of 8 bases. This CDR3 spans 11 amino acids. The CDR3 DNA follows: TGTGCCAGCAGTGCCAGGGGTGAAGCTTTCTTT. It codes for CASSARGEAFF.

The chain combines TRBV4-2 with TRBJ2-1; 13 bases align to TRBD2. In germline, CDR1 is LGHNA, CDR2 YNFKEQ. V gave up 9 bases and J gave up 6 bases; unmatched junction bases: 11. The CDR3 has 16 residues. CDR3 region: CASSDRTSGSVNEQFF. The CDR3 bases are TGTGCCAGTTCGGACCGGACTAGCGGGAGTGTCAATGAGCAGTTCTTC.

This clonotype was seen a handful of times. This rearrangement joins TRBV7-9 to TRBJ2-1; 9 nucleotides line up with TRBD1. CDR1 SEHNR and CDR2 FQNEAQ come from the germline V gene (reference sequence). V shed 3 bases, J shed 8 bases, and the junction held 11 bases outside the gene matches. CDR3 size: 16 residues. CDR3 sequence (DNA): TGTGCCAGCAGCTTCTATCCGGGACAGGGAGTCGATGAGCAGTTCTTC. Amino acid sequence: CASSFYPGQGVDEQFF.

The chain has TRBV20-1 and TRBJ1-2; 8 bases line up with TRBD1. The germline CDR1 and CDR2 sequences are DFQATT and SNEGSKA (reference sequence). The CDR3 consists of 12 residues. The CDR3: CSPDRGTYGYTF. DNA of the CDR3: TGCAGCCCCGACAGGGGTACCTATGGCTACACCTTC.

The V call is TRBV7-2, the J call TRBJ1-3, with D perhaps matching TRBD1 (6 bases). V gave up 2 bases and J gave up 0 bases, with 14 bases separating them. From germline, CDR1 is SGHTA and CDR2 FQGNSA. The CDR3 spans 17 residues. The CDR3, as DNA: TGTGCCAGCAGCTTACGCCTGGACAGCCACTCTGGAAACACCATATATTTT. This translates into CASSLRLDSHSGNTIYF. The whole variable domain, remainder taken from reference TRBV7-2 and TRBJ1-3, is GAGVSQSPSNKVTEKGKDVELRCDPISGHTALYWYRQSLGQGLEFLIYFQGNSAPDKSGLPSDRFSAERTGGSVSTLTIQRTQQEDSAVYLCASSLRLDSHSGNTIYFGEGSWLTVV.

There are a few counts of this clonotype. The V and J genes are TRBV7-2 and TRBJ2-2, with D unclear. V was clipped by 3 bases and J by 0 bases, with 5 bases between them. The CDR3 extends over 14 amino acids. CDR1 SGHTA and CDR2 FQGNSA come from the germline V gene. This CDR3 is CASSFATNTGELFF. The DNA of the CDR3 is TGTGCCAGCAGCTTCGCGACGAACACCGGGGAGCTGTTTTTT.

The chain is built from TRBV12-3 or TRBV12-4 and TRBJ2-1; 8 nucleotides match TRBD2. This CDR3 has 14 amino acids. The ends lost 6 bases at V and 4 bases at J; junction bases unmatched: 5. CDR3 sequence (DNA): TGTGCCAGCAGGACTAGCGTACAATACAATGAGCAGTTCTTC. It specifies CASRTSVQYNEQFF.

The chain uses TRBV10-3 and TRBJ2-1; 8 nucleotides line up with TRBD2. The CDR3 is 15 amino acids. Germline loops: CDR1 ENHRY, CDR2 SYGVKD. V lost 3 bases, J lost 9 bases, and 10 bases stayed unmatched. The CDR3 nucleotides are TGTGCCATCAGTGACACTGACGGGAGGGGAGGTGAGCAGTTCTTC. Its protein is CAISDTDGRGGEQFF.

This clonotype was detected only a few times. The V and J genes are TRBV20-1 and TRBJ2-5; D unclear. With 8 bases removed from V and 5 bases from J, the gap between germline ends came to 12 bases. The CDR3 totals 11 residues. CDR1 and CDR2 (germline): DFQATT, SNEGSKA (reference sequence). CDR3 region: CSCPFFETQYF. The CDR3 coding sequence is TGCAGTTGCCCTTTTTTCGAGACCCAGTACTTC.

The DNA of the CDR3 is TGTGCCAGCAGGCAGGGACTCCCGGAGTATTCCTCCTACAATGAGCAGTTCTTC. Translated, it gives CASRQGLPEYSSYNEQFF. The chain recombines TRBV12-3 or TRBV12-4 with TRBJ2-1; tentatively, D is TRBD2 (6 bases). V lost 6 bases and J 0 bases, leaving 21 bases between the germline ends. This CDR3 is 18 amino acids long.

This clonotype was counted a few times. The chain carries TRBV9 and TRBJ2-7; TRBD2 is a possible D gene (5 bases). The ends were cut back, 0 bases at V and 2 bases at J, with 6 bases in the middle. Germline V gene sequence: CDR1 SGDLS, CDR2 YYNGEE. This CDR3 has 13 residues. CDR3: CASSVGAAYEQYF. The CDR3 nucleotides are TGTGCCAGCAGCGTAGGAGCGGCCTACGAGCAGTACTTC.

The gene calls are TRBV7-6 and TRBJ2-2; D remains unclear. Between the trimmed V and J ends, which lost 4 bases and 2 bases, there was a span of 5 bases. Germline V CDR1 and CDR2: SGHVS, FNYEAQ. The CDR3 runs to 13 residues. CDR3 region: CASSSYNTGELFF. The CDR3 nucleotides read TGTGCCAGCAGCTCCTATAACACCGGGGAGCTGTTTTTT.

This clonotype was seen more than once but under ten times. The rearrangement links TRBV15 to TRBJ2-6; 7 nucleotides agree with TRBD1. Unmatched junction bases numbered 5, after V lost 3 bases and J lost 0 bases. Looked up from germline, CDR1 is LNHNV and CDR2 is YYDKDF (reference sequence). The length of the CDR3 is 17 residues. This CDR3 is CATSSGTAPSGANVLTF. CDR3 coding DNA: TGTGCCACCAGCAGTGGGACAGCTCCCTCTGGGGCCAACGTCCTGACTTTC. The entire variable domain, with the rest obtained from reference TRBV15 and TRBJ2-6, is as follows: DAMVIQNPRYQVTQFGKPVTLSCSQTLNHNVMYWYQQKSSQAPKLLFHYYDKDFNNEADTPDNFQSRRPNTSFCFLDIRSPGLGDTAMYLCATSSGTAPSGANVLTFGAGSRLTVL.

The chain is built from TRBV2 and TRBJ1-2; 9 bases are a match to TRBD1. Germline V gives CDR1 SNHLY, CDR2 FYNNEI. The CDR3 is made up of 18 amino acids. The ends lost 2 bases at V and 6 bases at J; junction bases unmatched: 16. CDR3 sequence reads: CASSERFGTGRIFDGYTF. The CDR3 DNA reads TGTGCCAGCAGTGAAAGATTTGGGACAGGGAGGATTTTTGATGGCTACACCTTC.

This clonotype was seen only a few times. The gene calls are TRBV5-4 and TRBJ2-2, with 9 positions matching TRBD2. The CDR3 loop spans 13 amino acids. From germline, CDR1 is SGHNT and CDR2 YYREEE (reference sequence). CDR3 in amino acids: CACGRALTGELFF. As DNA, the CDR3 is TGTGCTTGCGGGAGGGCCCTGACCGGGGAGCTGTTTTTT.

The V gene is TRBV6-5, the J gene TRBJ2-7; D may correspond to TRBD1 or TRBD2 (10 bases each). V was trimmed by 7 bases and J by 3 bases, leaving 28 bases between them. The CDR3 consists of 18 residues. Germline CDR1 reads MNHEY; CDR2 reads SVGAGI. The CDR3 DNA reads TGTGCCAGCACCCCGGACAGGGGGTCGGCTAGCGGGAGCTACGAGCAGTACTTC. Protein: CASTPDRGSASGSYEQYF.

This clonotype showed up many times. The chain carries TRBV20-1 and TRBJ2-3; 10 nucleotides match TRBD2. The germline gives CDR1 DFQATT, CDR2 SNEGSKA (reference sequence). The J segment lost 2 bases and the V segment lost 5 bases, leaving 13 bases of the junction unmatched. The CDR3 is 17 amino acids. The CDR3: CSAQLAGRPRITDTQYF. Written as DNA, the CDR3 is TGCAGTGCTCAACTAGCGGGGAGGCCCCGAATCACAGATACGCAGTATTTT.

The chain combines TRBV5-1 with TRBJ1-2; D might be TRBD1 (5 bases). V was shortened by 0 bases and J by 0 bases, with 9 bases between the two germline ends. There are 15 residues in the CDR3. Germline CDR1 is SGHRS and CDR2 is YFSETQ. DNA for the CDR3: TGCGCCAGCAGCTTGGTAGGGGCAGCTAACTATGGCTACACCTTC. Translation: CASSLVGAANYGYTF.

CDR3 DNA: TGTGCCAGCAGCTCGGGACGGACGATGAACACTGAAGCTTTCTTT. Residues: CASSSGRTMNTEAFF. The gene calls are TRBV7-2 and TRBJ1-1, with a weak D call TRBD1 (5 bases). Trimming pared 4 bases from V and 0 bases from J, leaving 12 bases between. This CDR3 is 15 amino acids long. The germline V gene has CDR1 SGHTA and CDR2 FQGNSA.

The V gene is TRBV7-8, the J gene TRBJ1-3; no clear D gene. Germline V gene sequence: CDR1 SGHVS, CDR2 FQNEAQ. The CDR3 length is 12 residues. Trimming removed 3 bases from V and 9 bases from J, with 9 bases in between. For the CDR3, the DNA is TGTGCCAGCAGCTTTTATCTGGGCACCATATATTTT. Protein: CASSFYLGTIYF.

This clonotype showed up just a few times. V and J are TRBV9 and TRBJ2-2; 8 nucleotides align to TRBD2. The length of the CDR3 is 15 residues. Germline V gene sequence: CDR1 SGDLS, CDR2 YYNGEE. After removal of 5 bases from V and 7 bases from J, the junction contained 10 bases not matched to a gene. CDR3 amino acids: CASSGSGAVIGELFF. In nucleotides, the CDR3 is TGTGCCAGCAGTGGTAGCGGGGCGGTTATCGGGGAGCTGTTTTTT.

The V call is TRBV20-1, the J call TRBJ1-1; weak D call: TRBD1 (5 bases). CDR3 length: 16 amino acids. Germline V gene data show CDR1 as DFQATT and CDR2 as SNEGSKA (reference sequence). Trimming pared 0 bases from V and 0 bases from J, leaving 14 bases between. The CDR3 spells CSARDSGTAMNTEAFF. CDR3 coding DNA: TGCAGTGCTAGAGATTCTGGGACGGCTATGAACACTGAAGCTTTCTTT.

This clonotype was detected many times. The CDR3 loop is CASREQGRAEAFF. The DNA of the CDR3 is TGTGCCAGCAGGGAACAGGGGCGCGCTGAAGCTTTCTTT. J is TRBJ1-1 and V is TRBV6-1, with 7 bases aligning to TRBD1. The germline V gene encodes CDR1 MNHNS and CDR2 SASEGT. The trim removed 6 bases at V and 6 bases at J, leaving 7 bases unmatched. CDR3 size: 13 residues.

This clonotype was picked up many times. The chain recombines TRBV7-3 with TRBJ2-1; 11 nucleotides agree with TRBD1. CDR1 is SGHTA and CDR2 is FQGTGA in the germline V gene. There are 15 residues in the CDR3. The ends lost 5 bases at V and 7 bases at J; junction bases unmatched: 7. The CDR3 sequence is CASSRAGTGGNEQFF. DNA of the CDR3: TGTGCCAGCAGCCGAGCCGGGACAGGGGGGAATGAGCAGTTCTTC. Variable domain in full (rest from reference TRBV7-3 and TRBJ2-1): GAGVSQTPSNKVTEKGKYVELRCDPISGHTALYWYRQSLGQGPEFLIYFQGTGAADDSGLPNDRFFAVRPEGSVSTLKIQRTERGDSAVYLCASSRAGTGGNEQFFGPGTRLTVL.

A few counts support this clonotype. V and J are TRBV5-1 and TRBJ2-1; D unresolved. V was trimmed by 5 bases and J by 6 bases, leaving 6 bases between them. Germline CDR1 reads SGHRS; CDR2 reads YFSETQ. The length of the CDR3 is 11 residues. CDR3 DNA: TGCGCCAGCAGGGGATCCAATGAGCAGTTCTTC. Its translation is CASRGSNEQFF.

This clonotype was found a few times. The CDR3 reads CSASPLAGAETYTDTQYF. The CDR3 DNA reads as TGCAGTGCTTCACCACTAGCGGGAGCCGAAACCTACACAGATACGCAGTATTTT. This chain uses TRBV20-1 with TRBJ2-3, with TRBD2 matching 11 bases. J lost 2 bases, V lost 5 bases, and 15 bases had no gene match. The CDR3 has 18 amino acids. Germline values: CDR1 DFQATT, CDR2 SNEGSKA (reference sequence).

This clonotype occurred a few times. The gene calls are TRBV7-2 and TRBJ1-5, with D possibly being TRBD1 (5 bases). The CDR3 has 17 amino acids. Germline V gene lookup returns CDR1 SGHTA and CDR2 FQGNSA. The V and J ends lost 1 base and 4 bases respectively, with 17 bases between them. In DNA form, the CDR3 reads TGTGCCAGCAGCTTAGGGGGGACCGGGGTCAAGAATCAGCCCCAGCATTTT. Its protein is CASSLGGTGVKNQPQHF.

Concerning this clonotype itself: Because it lacks the conserved phenylalanine or tryptophan at the end, this CDR3 is likely a read error. CDR3 sequence (DNA): TGTGCCAGCAGCTTTGGCACAGGGGGCACCGGGGAGCTGTTTCTT. It encodes CASSFGTGGTGELFL. The J gene is TRBJ2-2, the V gene TRBV7-2; TRBD1 matches 8 bases. The ends lost 3 bases at V and 4 bases at J; junction bases unmatched: 4. Germline V lookup: CDR1 SGHTA, CDR2 FQGNSA. The CDR3 loop spans 15 amino acids.

The chain links TRBV4-1 to TRBJ1-2, with D possibly TRBD1 on 5 matching bases. The length of the CDR3 is 17 residues. CDR1 and CDR2 (germline): MGHRA, YSYEKL. V lost 1 base to trimming and J lost 1 base, with 16 bases between them. CDR3 region: CASSQVIPTGGNYGYTF. The CDR3 DNA reads as TGCGCCAGCAGCCAAGTAATTCCCACAGGAGGTAACTATGGCTACACCTTC.

The V and J genes are TRBV30 and TRBJ1-2, with TRBD1 matching over 7 bases. CDR1 and CDR2 (germline): GTSNPN, SVGIG (reference sequence). V shed 1 base and J 6 bases; nucleotides not matched to a gene: 5. This CDR3 spans 13 amino acids. In nucleotides, the CDR3 is TGTGCCTGGAGTGGGCCAGGGGGAAATGGCTACACCTTC. As protein: CAWSGPGGNGYTF. Drawing the rest from reference TRBV30 and TRBJ1-2, the complete variable domain is SQTIHQWPATLVQPVGSPLSLECTVEGTSNPNLYWYRQAAGRGLQLLFYSVGIGQISSEVPQNLSASRPQDRQFILSSKKLLLSDSGFYLCAWSGPGGNGYTFGSGTRLTVV.

The chain employs TRBV20-1 and TRBJ1-4; weak D call: TRBD1 (5 bases). V was pared by 0 bases and J by 6 bases, with 14 bases between. The CDR3 is made up of 15 amino acids. CDR1 is DFQATT, CDR2 SNEGSKA, per germline (reference sequence). Here the CDR3 reads CSARDVAGLDEKLFF. The DNA of the CDR3 is TGCAGTGCTAGAGATGTCGCAGGGTTGGATGAAAAACTGTTTTTT.